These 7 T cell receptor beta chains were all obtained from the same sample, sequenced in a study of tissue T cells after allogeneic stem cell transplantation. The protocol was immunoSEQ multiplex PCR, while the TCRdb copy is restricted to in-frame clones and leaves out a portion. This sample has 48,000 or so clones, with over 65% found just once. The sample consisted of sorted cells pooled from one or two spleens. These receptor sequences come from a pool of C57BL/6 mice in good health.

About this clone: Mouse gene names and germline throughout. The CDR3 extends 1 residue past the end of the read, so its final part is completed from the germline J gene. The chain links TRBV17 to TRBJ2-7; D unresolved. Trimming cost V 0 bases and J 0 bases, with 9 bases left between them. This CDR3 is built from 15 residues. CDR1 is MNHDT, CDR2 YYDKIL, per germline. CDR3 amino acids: CASSRDLWPSYEQYF. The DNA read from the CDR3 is TGTGCTAGCAGTAGAGATCTCTGGCCCTCCTATGAACAGTAC. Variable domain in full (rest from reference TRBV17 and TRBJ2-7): DTTVKQNPRYKLARVGKPVNLICSQTMNHDTMYWYQKKPNQAPKLLLFYYDKILNREADTFEKFQSSRPNNSFCSLYIGSAGLEYSAMYLCASSRDLWPSYEQYFGPGTRLTVL.

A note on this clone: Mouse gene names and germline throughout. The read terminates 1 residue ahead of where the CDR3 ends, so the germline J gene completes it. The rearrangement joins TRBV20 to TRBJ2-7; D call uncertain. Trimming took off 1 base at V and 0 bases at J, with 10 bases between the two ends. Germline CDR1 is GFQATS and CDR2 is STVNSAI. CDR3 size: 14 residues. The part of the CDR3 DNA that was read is TGTGGTGCTAGGGCCGGGCCAAGCTCCTATGAACAGTAC. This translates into CGARAGPSSYEQY. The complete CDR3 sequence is CGARAGPSSYEQYF.

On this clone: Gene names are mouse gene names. CDR3 amino acids: CASRDNSYNSPLYF. The CDR3 bases that were read are TGTGCCAGCAGGGACAATTCCTATAATTCGCCCCTCTAC. V usage is TRBV13-3 and J usage is TRBJ1-6, with TRBD1 as a possible D gene (5 bases). The sequence runs out 1 residue before the end of the CDR3; the remainder is reconstructed from the germline J gene. TRBJ1-6 is an open reading frame whose function is uncertain. Germline V lookup: CDR1 NNHDY, CDR2 SYVADS. CDR3 length: 14 residues. The germline V and J ends were trimmed by 5 bases and 0 bases, with 6 bases remaining between them.

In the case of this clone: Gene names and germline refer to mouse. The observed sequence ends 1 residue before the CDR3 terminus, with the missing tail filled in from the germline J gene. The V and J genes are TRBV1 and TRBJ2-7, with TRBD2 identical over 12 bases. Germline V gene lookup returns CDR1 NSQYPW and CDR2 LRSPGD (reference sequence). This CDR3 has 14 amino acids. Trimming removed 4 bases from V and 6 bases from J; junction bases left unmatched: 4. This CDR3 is CTCSDRDWGVEQYF. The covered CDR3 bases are TGCACCTGCAGTGACCGGGACTGGGGGGTTGAACAGTAC.

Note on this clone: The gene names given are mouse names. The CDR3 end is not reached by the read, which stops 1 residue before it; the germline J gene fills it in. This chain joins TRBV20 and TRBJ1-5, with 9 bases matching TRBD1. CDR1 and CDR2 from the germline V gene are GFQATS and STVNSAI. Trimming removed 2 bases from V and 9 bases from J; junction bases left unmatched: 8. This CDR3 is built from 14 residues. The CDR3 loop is CGARSGTGSRAPLF. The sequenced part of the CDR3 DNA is TGTGGTGCTAGGTCCGGGACAGGGAGCCGGGCTCCGCTT.

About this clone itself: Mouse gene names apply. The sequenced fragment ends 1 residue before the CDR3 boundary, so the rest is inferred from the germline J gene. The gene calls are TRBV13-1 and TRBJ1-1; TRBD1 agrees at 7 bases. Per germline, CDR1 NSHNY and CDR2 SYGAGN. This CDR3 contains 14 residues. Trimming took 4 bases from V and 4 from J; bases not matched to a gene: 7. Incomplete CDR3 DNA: TGTGCCAGCAGTTCACAGGGGAAGGGCACAGAAGTCTTC. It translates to CASSSQGKGTEVF. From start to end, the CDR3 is CASSSQGKGTEVFF.

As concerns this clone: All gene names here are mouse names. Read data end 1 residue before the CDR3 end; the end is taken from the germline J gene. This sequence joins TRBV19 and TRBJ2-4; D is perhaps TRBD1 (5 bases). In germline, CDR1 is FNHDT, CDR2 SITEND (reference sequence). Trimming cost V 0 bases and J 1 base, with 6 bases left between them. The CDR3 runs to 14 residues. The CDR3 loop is CASSIEGGQNTLYF. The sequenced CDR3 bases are TGTGCCAGCAGTATAGAAGGGGGTCAAAACACCTTGTAC.